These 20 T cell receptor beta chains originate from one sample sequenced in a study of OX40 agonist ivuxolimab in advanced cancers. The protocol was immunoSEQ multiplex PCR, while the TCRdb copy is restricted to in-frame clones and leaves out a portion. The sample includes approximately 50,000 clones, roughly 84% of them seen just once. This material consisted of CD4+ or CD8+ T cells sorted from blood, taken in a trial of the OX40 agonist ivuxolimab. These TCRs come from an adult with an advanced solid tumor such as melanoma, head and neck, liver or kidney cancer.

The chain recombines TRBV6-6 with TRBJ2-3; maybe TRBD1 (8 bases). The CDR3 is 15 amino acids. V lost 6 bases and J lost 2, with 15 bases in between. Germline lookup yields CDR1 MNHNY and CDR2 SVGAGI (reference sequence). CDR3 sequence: CASRNRGGPTDTQYF. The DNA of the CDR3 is TGTGCCAGCAGAAACAGGGGGGGTCCCACAGATACGCAGTATTTT.

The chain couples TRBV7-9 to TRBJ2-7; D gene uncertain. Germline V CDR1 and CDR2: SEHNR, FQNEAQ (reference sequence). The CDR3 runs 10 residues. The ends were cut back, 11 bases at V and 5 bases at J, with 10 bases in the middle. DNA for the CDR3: TGTGCCGTATCGCCCGACGAGCAGTACTTC. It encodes CAVSPDEQYF.

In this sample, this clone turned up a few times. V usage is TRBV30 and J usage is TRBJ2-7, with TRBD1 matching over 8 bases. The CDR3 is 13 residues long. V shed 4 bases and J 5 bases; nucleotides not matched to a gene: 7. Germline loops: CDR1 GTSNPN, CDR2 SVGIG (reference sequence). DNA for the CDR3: TGTGCCTGGAAGGGCAGGGGGCGGGACGAGCAGTACTTC. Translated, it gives CAWKGRGRDEQYF. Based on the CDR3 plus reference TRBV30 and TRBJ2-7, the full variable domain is SQTIHQWPATLVQPVGSPLSLECTVEGTSNPNLYWYRQAAGRGLQLLFYSVGIGQISSEVPQNLSASRPQDRQFILSSKKLLLSDSGFYLCAWKGRGRDEQYFGPGTRLTVT.

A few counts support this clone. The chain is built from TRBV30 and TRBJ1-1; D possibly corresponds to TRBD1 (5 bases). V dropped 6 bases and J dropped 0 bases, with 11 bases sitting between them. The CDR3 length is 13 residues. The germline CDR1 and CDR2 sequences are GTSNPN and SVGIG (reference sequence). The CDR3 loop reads CACTGTVNTEAFF. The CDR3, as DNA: TGTGCCTGTACCGGGACCGTGAACACTGAAGCTTTCTTT.

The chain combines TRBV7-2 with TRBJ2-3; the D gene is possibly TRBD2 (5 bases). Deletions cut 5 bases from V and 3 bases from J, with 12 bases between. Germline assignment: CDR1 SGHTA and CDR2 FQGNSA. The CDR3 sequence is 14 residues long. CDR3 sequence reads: CASSPRRFTDTQYF. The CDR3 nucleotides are TGTGCCAGCAGCCCCAGGAGGTTTACAGATACGCAGTATTTT.

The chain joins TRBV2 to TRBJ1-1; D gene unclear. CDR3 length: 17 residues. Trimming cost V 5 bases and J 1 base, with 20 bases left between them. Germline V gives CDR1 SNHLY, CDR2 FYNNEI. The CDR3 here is CASSLTGRPDSNTEAFF. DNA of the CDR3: TGTGCCAGCAGTCTCACGGGGAGGCCTGACTCGAACACTGAAGCTTTCTTT.

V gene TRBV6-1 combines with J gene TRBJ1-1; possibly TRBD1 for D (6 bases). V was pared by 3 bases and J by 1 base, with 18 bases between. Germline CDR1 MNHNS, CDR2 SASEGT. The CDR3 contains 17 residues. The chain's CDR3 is CASSDLGGATSNTEAFF. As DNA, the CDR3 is TGTGCCAGCAGTGATTTAGGGGGTGCAACCTCGAACACTGAAGCTTTCTTT.

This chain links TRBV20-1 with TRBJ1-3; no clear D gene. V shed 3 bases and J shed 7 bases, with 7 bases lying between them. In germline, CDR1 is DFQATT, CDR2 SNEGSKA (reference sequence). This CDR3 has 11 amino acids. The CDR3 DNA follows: TGCAGTGCTAGCTATGGGAACACCATATATTTT. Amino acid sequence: CSASYGNTIYF.

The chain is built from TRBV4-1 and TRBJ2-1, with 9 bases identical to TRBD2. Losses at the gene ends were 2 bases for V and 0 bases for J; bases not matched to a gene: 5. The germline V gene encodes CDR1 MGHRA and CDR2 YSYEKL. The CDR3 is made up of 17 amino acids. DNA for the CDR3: TGCGCCAGCAGCCAAAATAGCGGGGGAAGCTCCTACAATGAGCAGTTCTTC. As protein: CASSQNSGGSSYNEQFF.

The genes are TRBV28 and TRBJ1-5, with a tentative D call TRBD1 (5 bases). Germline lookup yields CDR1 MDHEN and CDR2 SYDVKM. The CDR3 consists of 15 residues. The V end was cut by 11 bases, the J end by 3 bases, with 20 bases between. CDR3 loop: CAGAESKGSNQPQHF. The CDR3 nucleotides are TGTGCCGGTGCCGAGAGCAAGGGGTCCAATCAGCCCCAGCATTTT. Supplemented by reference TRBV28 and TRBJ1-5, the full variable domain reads DVKVTQSSRYLVKRTGEKVFLECVQDMDHENMFWYRQDPGLGLRLIYFSYDVKMKEKGDIPEGYSVSREKKERFSLILESASTNQTSMYLCAGAESKGSNQPQHFGDGTRLSIL.

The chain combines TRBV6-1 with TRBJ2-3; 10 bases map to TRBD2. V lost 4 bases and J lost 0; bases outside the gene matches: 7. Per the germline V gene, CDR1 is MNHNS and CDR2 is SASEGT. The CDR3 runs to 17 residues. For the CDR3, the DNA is TGTGCCAGCAGTGGGACTAGCGGAGGGGGAAGCACAGATACGCAGTATTTT. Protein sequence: CASSGTSGGGSTDTQYF.

CDR3 loop: CATLRQETQYF. CDR3 in DNA: TGTGCCACCCTCCGCCAAGAGACCCAGTACTTC. The chain employs TRBV6-1 and TRBJ2-5; D unclear. With 10 bases removed from V and 1 base from J, the gap between germline ends came to 7 bases. The CDR3 runs to 11 residues. Germline loops: CDR1 MNHNS, CDR2 SASEGT.

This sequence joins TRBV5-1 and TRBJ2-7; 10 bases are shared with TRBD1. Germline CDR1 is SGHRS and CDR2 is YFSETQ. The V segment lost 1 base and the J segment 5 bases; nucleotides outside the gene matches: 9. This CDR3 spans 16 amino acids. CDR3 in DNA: TGCGCCAGCAGCTTGACCACCGGGACAGGGGTCCACGAGCAGTACTTC. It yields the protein CASSLTTGTGVHEQYF.

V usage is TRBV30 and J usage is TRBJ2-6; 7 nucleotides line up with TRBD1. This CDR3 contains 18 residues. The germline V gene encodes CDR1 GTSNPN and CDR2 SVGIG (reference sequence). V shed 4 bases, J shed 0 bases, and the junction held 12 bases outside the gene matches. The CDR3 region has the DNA TGTGCCTGGAATTCCTGGACAGGCGCGGGCTCTGGGGCCAACGTCCTGACTTTC. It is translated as CAWNSWTGAGSGANVLTF.

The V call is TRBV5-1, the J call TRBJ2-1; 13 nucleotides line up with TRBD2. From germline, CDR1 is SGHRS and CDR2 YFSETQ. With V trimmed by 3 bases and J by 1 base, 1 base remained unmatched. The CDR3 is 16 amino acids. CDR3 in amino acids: CASSSLAGGSYNEQFF. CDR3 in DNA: TGCGCCAGCAGCTCACTAGCGGGGGGGTCCTACAATGAGCAGTTCTTC.

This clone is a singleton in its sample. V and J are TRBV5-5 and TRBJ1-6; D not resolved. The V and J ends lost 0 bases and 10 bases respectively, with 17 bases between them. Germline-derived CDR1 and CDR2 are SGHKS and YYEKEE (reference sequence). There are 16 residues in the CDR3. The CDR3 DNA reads TGTGCCAGCAGCTTGGATTTGGTAGGTGGTCGGTCACCCCTCCACTTT. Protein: CASSLDLVGGRSPLHF.

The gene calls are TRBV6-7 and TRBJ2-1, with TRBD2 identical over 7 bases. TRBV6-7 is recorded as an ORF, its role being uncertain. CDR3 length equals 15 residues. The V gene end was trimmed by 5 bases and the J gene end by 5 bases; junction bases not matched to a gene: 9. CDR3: CASSTRGAGDNEQFF. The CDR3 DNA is TGTGCCAGCAGTACCCGAGGGGCGGGAGACAATGAGCAGTTCTTC.

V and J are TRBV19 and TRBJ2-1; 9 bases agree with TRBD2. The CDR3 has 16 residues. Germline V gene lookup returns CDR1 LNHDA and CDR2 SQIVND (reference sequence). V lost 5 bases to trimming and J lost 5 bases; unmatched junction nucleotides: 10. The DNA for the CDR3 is TGTGCCAGTAGTCGGGGGAGGGCTAGCGGGAACAATGAGCAGTTCTTC. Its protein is CASSRGRASGNNEQFF. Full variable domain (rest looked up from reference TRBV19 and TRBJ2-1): DGGITQSPKYLFRKEGQNVTLSCEQNLNHDAMYWYRQDPGQGLRLIYYSQIVNDFQKGDIAEGYSVSREKKESFPLTVTSAQKNPTAFYLCASSRGRASGNNEQFFGPGTRLTVL.

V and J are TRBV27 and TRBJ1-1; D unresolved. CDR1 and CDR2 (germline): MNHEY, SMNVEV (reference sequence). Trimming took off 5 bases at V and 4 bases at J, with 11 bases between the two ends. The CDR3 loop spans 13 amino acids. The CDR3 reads CASSPRSGTEAFF. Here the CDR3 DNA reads TGTGCCAGCAGTCCGAGGAGTGGCACTGAAGCTTTCTTT.

CDR3 sequence (DNA): TGTGCCAGCTCACCAAGTAGTCATGGGATGAACACTGAAGCTTTCTTT. It is translated as CASSPSSHGMNTEAFF. The rearrangement uses TRBV18 and TRBJ1-1, with unresolved D. Trimming pared 2 bases from V and 0 bases from J, leaving 13 bases between. CDR1 and CDR2 (germline): KGHSH, LQKENI. There are 16 residues in the CDR3.